Following are 28 T cell receptor beta chains from one sample sequenced in a study of T cell responses to AZD1222 COVID-19 vaccine. Clones were read by immunoSEQ multiplex PCR, and TCRdb kept only the in-frame ones, dropping some. The data show 130,000 to 150,000 clones, 85% to 90% seen once. This sample comprised peripheral blood, obtained on day 0 of AZD1222 vaccination. The receptors come from an adult in good health.

This sequence joins TRBV21-1 and TRBJ2-7; the table gives TRBD1 as D, unverified against the DNA. TRBV21-1 is given as a pseudogene. This CDR3 contains 14 residues. This CDR3 reads CASAIFAGHYEQYF. The CDR3 nucleotides are TGTGCCTCAGCCATATTCGCAGGGCACTACGAGCAGTACTTC.

CDR3 protein: CSVGQGIGYGYTF. CDR3 DNA sequence: TGCAGCGTTGGACAGGGGATTGGATATGGCTACACCTTC. The V call is TRBV29-1, the J call TRBJ1-2, with 8 bases matching TRBD1. Germline values: CDR1 SQVTM, CDR2 ANQGSEA. The J segment lost 5 bases and the V segment lost 4 bases, leaving 6 bases of the junction unmatched. The CDR3 consists of 13 residues.

This clone was counted only a few times. V usage is TRBV19 and J usage is TRBJ2-7; D is unclear. The ends were cut back, 6 bases at V and 3 bases at J, with 12 bases in the middle. CDR1 and CDR2 (germline): LNHDA, SQIVND (reference sequence). The CDR3 has 13 amino acids. CDR3 nucleotide sequence: TGTGCCAGTAGCTCGCTGGGCCACTACGAGCAGTACTTC. It encodes CASSSLGHYEQYF.

The genes are TRBV27 and TRBJ2-7, with 10 bases lining up with TRBD2. J gave up 4 bases and V 3 bases, and 6 bases lay outside the gene matches. The CDR3 contains 15 residues. Germline values: CDR1 MNHEY, CDR2 SMNVEV (reference sequence). CDR3 in amino acids: CASSFYLAGVYEQYF. The CDR3 nucleotides are TGTGCCAGCAGTTTTTATCTAGCGGGAGTTTACGAGCAGTACTTC.

The V call is TRBV19, the J call TRBJ2-1, with a possible D match to TRBD2 (6 bases). V was cut by 10 bases and J by 0 bases, with 13 bases left in between. There are 14 residues in the CDR3. CDR1 and CDR2 (germline): LNHDA, SQIVND (reference sequence). CDR3 bases: TGTGCCACCAGAGCGGGCGGCTCCTACAATGAGCAGTTCTTC. Translated, it gives CATRAGGSYNEQFF.

The chain couples TRBV13 to TRBJ2-3; 8 bases agree with TRBD1. Trimming at V came to 4 bases and at J to 4 bases, leaving 10 bases not matched to a gene. Germline V gene lookup returns CDR1 PRHDT and CDR2 FYEKMQ (reference sequence). This CDR3 spans 16 amino acids. The CDR3 region is CASSSKGQDFPDTQYF. CDR3 nucleotide sequence: TGTGCCAGCAGCTCGAAGGGACAGGATTTCCCAGATACGCAGTATTTT.

This clone was seen a few times. J is TRBJ2-7 and V is TRBV6-5, with 13 bases fitting TRBD2. The CDR3 contains 15 residues. Germline assignment: CDR1 MNHEY and CDR2 SVGAGI. The V gene end was trimmed by 7 bases and the J gene end by 6 bases; junction bases not matched to a gene: 9. The DNA of the CDR3 is TGTGCCAGCATAGCTCGGACTAGCGGGAGTGGCGAGCAGTACTTC. It codes for CASIARTSGSGEQYF.

This clone was seen only once. The V and J genes are TRBV10-1 and TRBJ2-3; D is uncertain. The germline V gene has CDR1 WNHNN and CDR2 SYGVQD (reference sequence). This CDR3 has 13 residues. V gave up 3 bases and J gave up 6 bases, with 10 bases separating them. The CDR3 nucleotides read TGCGCCAGCAGTGACAATCTGGGGGATACGCAGTATTTT. Its protein is CASSDNLGDTQYF.

This rearrangement joins TRBV9 to TRBJ2-1; 7 bases fit TRBD1. J was trimmed by 6 bases and V by 0 bases; bases with no gene match: 9. The CDR3 sequence is 16 residues long. Germline CDR1 reads SGDLS; CDR2 reads YYNGEE. CDR3 protein: CASSVVYRGQLNEQFF. CDR3 DNA sequence: TGTGCCAGCAGCGTAGTGTACCGGGGACAGCTCAATGAGCAGTTCTTC.

The chain couples TRBV3-1 (or the pseudogene TRBV3-2) to TRBJ2-2, with 10 bases identical to TRBD2. The junction had 5 bases not matched to a gene; V was cut back by 3 bases and J by 7 bases. Germline V gene sequence: CDR1 LGHDT, CDR2 YNNKEL (reference sequence). The CDR3 extends over 15 amino acids. The CDR3, as DNA: TGTGCCAGCAGCCAGGCTAGCGGGAGAATCGGGGAGCTGTTTTTT. It codes for CASSQASGRIGELFF.

The chain joins TRBV24-1 to TRBJ2-7, with D possibly TRBD2 on 5 matching bases. The CDR3 length is 15 residues. Germline V CDR1 and CDR2: KGHDR, SFDVKD. Trimming removed 6 bases at V and 6 bases at J, with 20 bases between. In DNA form, the CDR3 reads TGTGCCACCAGTCCCTCGGCGGAGGAATACTCCGAGCAGTACTTC. As protein: CATSPSAEEYSEQYF.

V usage is TRBV7-9 and J usage is TRBJ1-2, with no clear D. CDR1 SEHNR and CDR2 FQNEAQ come from the germline V gene (reference sequence). The ends were cut back, 3 bases at V and 7 bases at J, with 9 bases in the middle. The CDR3 is made up of 12 amino acids. The chain's CDR3 is CASSFRGSGYTF. The CDR3 DNA reads TGTGCCAGCAGCTTCCGAGGGTCTGGCTACACCTTC.

V gene TRBV12-5 combines with J gene TRBJ1-1; TRBD1 is a possible D gene (6 bases). This CDR3 has 18 residues. Germline assignment: CDR1 LGHNT and CDR2 FRNRAP. Trimming removed 1 base at V and 2 bases at J, with 20 bases between. In DNA form, the CDR3 reads TGTGCTAGTGGTTTGGATCCGACAGGCTTGGGAGCAAACACTGAAGCTTTCTTT. Its translation: CASGLDPTGLGANTEAFF. Using reference TRBV12-5 and TRBJ1-1 for the parts outside the CDR3, the full variable domain is DARVTQTPRHKVTEMGQEVTMRCQPILGHNTVFWYRQTMMQGLELLAYFRNRAPLDDSGMPKDRFSAEMPDATLATLKIQPSEPRDSAVYFCASGLDPTGLGANTEAFFGQGTRLTVV.

The chain uses TRBV6-6 and TRBJ1-5; the D is unclear. In germline, CDR1 is MNHNY, CDR2 SVGAGI (reference sequence). V shed 7 bases and J shed 5 bases, with 12 bases lying between them. The CDR3 covers 13 residues. The CDR3, as DNA: TGTGCCAGCAAAAAGGAAACCGATCAGCCCCAGCATTTT. Protein sequence: CASKKETDQPQHF.

The chain carries TRBV28 and TRBJ1-1, with D possibly TRBD1 on 6 matching bases. The CDR3 length is 17 residues. Deletions cut 3 bases from V and 5 bases from J, with 22 bases between. Germline V lookup: CDR1 MDHEN, CDR2 SYDVKM. DNA for the CDR3: TGTGCCAGCAGTTTTATCCAAATTATGAAAGGGGGGACTGAAGCTTTCTTT. It encodes CASSFIQIMKGGTEAFF.

V usage is TRBV18 and J usage is TRBJ1-5; 10 bases agree with TRBD1. The CDR3 sequence is 17 residues long. The V gene end was trimmed by 2 bases and the J gene end by 6 bases; junction bases not matched to a gene: 10. CDR1 is KGHSH and CDR2 is LQKENI in the germline V gene. The CDR3 coding sequence is TGTGCCAGCTCACCAGGGACAGGGGTAATACTAAGTCAGCCCCAGCATTTT. It codes for CASSPGTGVILSQPQHF.

The chain uses TRBV30 and TRBJ1-3; D is unclear. Trimming stripped 0 bases from V and 0 bases from J, with 9 bases between. Germline CDR1 and CDR2: GTSNPN and SVGIG (reference sequence). The CDR3 runs 15 residues. The CDR3 reads CAWSVRRLSGNTIYF. CDR3 sequence (DNA): TGTGCCTGGAGTGTACGTCGGCTCTCTGGAAACACCATATATTTT.

The sample holds one count of this clone. The chain employs TRBV30 and TRBJ2-3, with a weak D call TRBD1 (6 bases). V was shortened by 0 bases and J by 8 bases, with 12 bases between the two germline ends. There are 13 residues in the CDR3. Per germline, CDR1 GTSNPN and CDR2 SVGIG (reference sequence). The CDR3, as DNA: TGTGCCTGGAGTGTATTGGGGGCCGGTACGCAGTATTTT. Translated: CAWSVLGAGTQYF.

This chain links TRBV24-1 with TRBJ2-1; possible D gene TRBD1, 5 bases. The germline V gene has CDR1 KGHDR and CDR2 SFDVKD. Deletions cut 3 bases from V and 9 bases from J, with 14 bases between. This CDR3 has 14 residues. The CDR3 region has the DNA TGTGCCACCAGTGATCGGGCAGGGTTAGGTGAGCAGTTCTTC. Encoded protein: CATSDRAGLGEQFF.

This chain connects TRBV3-1 (or the pseudogene TRBV3-2) to TRBJ1-3; possible D gene TRBD1, 5 bases. The CDR3 is 15 residues long. The ends were cut back, 4 bases at V and 5 bases at J, with 15 bases in the middle. Germline V gives CDR1 LGHDT, CDR2 YNNKEL (reference sequence). For the CDR3, the DNA is TGTGCCAGCAGCCTAGACAGATCAAGTAGAAACACCATATATTTT. Its protein product is CASSLDRSSRNTIYF.

The V gene is TRBV12-3 or TRBV12-4, the J gene TRBJ1-5; no clear D. CDR3 length: 13 amino acids. V lost 5 bases to trimming and J lost 2 bases, with 7 bases between them. The CDR3 is CASSQEGNQPQHF. The CDR3 nucleotides are TGTGCCAGCAGTCAGGAGGGCAATCAGCCCCAGCATTTT.

The chain recombines TRBV7-6 with TRBJ2-2; a possible D gene is TRBD1 (6 bases). Trimming pared 5 bases from V and 1 base from J, leaving 11 bases between. Germline assignment: CDR1 SGHVS and CDR2 FNYEAQ. The CDR3 loop spans 15 amino acids. For the CDR3, the DNA is TGTGCCAGCAGCCCACAGGGTGTGAACACCGGGGAGCTGTTTTTT. It is translated as CASSPQGVNTGELFF. The whole variable domain, remainder taken from reference TRBV7-6 and TRBJ2-2, is GAGVSQSPRYKVTKRGQDVALRCDPISGHVSLYWYRQALGQGPEFLTYFNYEAQQDKSGLPNDRFSAERPEGSISTLTIQRTEQRDSAMYRCASSPQGVNTGELFFGEGSRLTVL.

V and J are TRBV27 and TRBJ2-7; D is unresolved. Germline values: CDR1 MNHEY, CDR2 SMNVEV (reference sequence). CDR3 length: 16 amino acids. Between the trimmed V and J ends, which lost 0 bases and 0 bases, there was a span of 12 bases. CDR3 residues: CASSLSGQTSSYEQYF. CDR3 coding DNA: TGTGCCAGCAGTTTATCAGGGCAGACAAGCTCCTACGAGCAGTACTTC.

V gene TRBV3-1 (or the pseudogene TRBV3-2) combines with J gene TRBJ1-2; D is unresolved. Germline-derived CDR1 and CDR2 are LGHDT and YNNKEL (reference sequence). The V gene lost 1 base and the J gene lost 8 bases, with 11 bases spanning the gap. This CDR3 has 13 residues. The CDR3 region is CASSQVGGSGYTF. Written as DNA, the CDR3 is TGTGCCAGCAGCCAAGTGGGAGGGAGCGGCTACACCTTC.

This rearrangement joins TRBV19 to TRBJ2-5, with D perhaps given as TRBD1 or TRBD2 (6 bases each). Trimming left V 5 bases short and J 5 bases short, with 18 bases between. The germline gives CDR1 LNHDA, CDR2 SQIVND (reference sequence). The CDR3 is 15 amino acids. The DNA for the CDR3 is TGTGCCAGTAGTCTCCCGGGGGCAAGCAGGGAGACCCAGTACTTC. Protein product: CASSLPGASRETQYF. Filled out from reference TRBV19 and TRBJ2-5, the complete variable domain reads DGGITQSPKYLFRKEGQNVTLSCEQNLNHDAMYWYRQDPGQGLRLIYYSQIVNDFQKGDIAEGYSVSREKKESFPLTVTSAQKNPTAFYLCASSLPGASRETQYFGPGTRLLVL.

This clone was detected a few times. The rearrangement uses TRBV27 and TRBJ1-1; tentatively, D is TRBD1 (6 bases). Germline loops: CDR1 MNHEY, CDR2 SMNVEV (reference sequence). This CDR3 is 15 amino acids long. V shed 5 bases and J shed 1 base, with 14 bases lying between them. The CDR3 is CASSGPGAKNTEAFF. The DNA of the CDR3 is TGTGCCAGCAGTGGACCAGGGGCTAAGAACACTGAAGCTTTCTTT.

The rearrangement joins TRBV18 to TRBJ1-2, with D hard to call. Germline-derived CDR1 and CDR2 are KGHSH and LQKENI. This CDR3 is 14 amino acids long. The V end lost 0 bases, the J end lost 9 bases, and 14 bases lay between the germline ends. CDR3 sequence reads: CASSPPAGLVSYTF. The CDR3 DNA reads as TGTGCCAGCTCACCACCGGCCGGTTTAGTCAGCTACACCTTC.

The chain joins TRBV20-1 to TRBJ2-3; D call uncertain. V lost 5 bases, J lost 0 bases, and 3 bases lay in between. The CDR3 runs 11 residues. The germline CDR1 and CDR2 sequences are DFQATT and SNEGSKA (reference sequence). The CDR3 DNA follows: TGCAGTGCTTACAGCACAGATACGCAGTATTTT. Translating gives CSAYSTDTQYF.